The T cell receptor (beta chain) under discussion was sequenced for a study of blood T cell repertoires in COVID-19. V was clipped by 0 bases and J by 4 bases, with 19 bases between them. The CDR3 runs to 17 residues. CDR1 is SGHRS and CDR2 is YFSETQ in the germline V gene. Original data processing: Reference gene primer amplification gave nucleated cell count estimates. The assay was immunoSEQ multiplex PCR, and TCRdb's table has in-frame clones only and misses some. V and J calls and clone size are given by that table; D and trimming were obtained from the DNA. The sample has some 150,000 clones; 75% to 90% are singletons.

The sequence was collected from a man aged 65 to 79 with acute or convalescent COVID-19. The chain carries TRBV5-1 and TRBJ2-5, with TRBD1 as a possible D gene (5 bases). Sequencing was carried out using peripheral blood. The CDR3 region has the DNA TGCGCCAGCAGCTTGGGGGTCGGCCAGGGCTTTGGAGAGACCCAGTACTTC. This translates into CASSLGVGQGFGETQYF.